The 10 T cell receptor beta chains below all came from one sample that was sequenced in a study of T cells in Graves' hyperthyroidism and ophthalmopathy. TCR beta CDR3 sequences were amplified from RNA transcripts. The primer set for the first-round RT-PCR of the TCR CDR3 was HTBI. TCRdb passed the multiplex PCR reads through MiXCR, listing each CDR3 protein once. The repertoire consists of about 180,000 distinct CDR3 sequences, with about a sixth occurring once and the leading ten covering 25% to 30%. The sequencing sample was made of blood. These receptors all stem from a woman aged 45-59 years with Graves' hyperthyroidism.

This clonotype was detected many times. The chain uses TRBV19 and TRBJ2-2; 9 positions agree with TRBD1. CDR3 length: 16 amino acids. Germline assignment: CDR1 LNHDA and CDR2 SQIVND (reference sequence). The V and J ends lost 6 bases and 7 bases, in that order; junction bases with no gene match: 12. The CDR3 sequence is CASRDAGTGYGGELFF. As DNA, the CDR3 is TGTGCCAGTAGAGACGCCGGGACAGGGTATGGCGGGGAGCTGTTTTTT.

Many counts were recorded for this clonotype. This chain links TRBV7-9 with TRBJ1-5, with a tentative D call TRBD1 (5 bases). CDR1 and CDR2 from the germline V gene are SEHNR and FQNEAQ (reference sequence). V was shortened by 2 bases and J by 7 bases, with 15 bases between the two germline ends. This CDR3 has 15 amino acids. The CDR3 here is CASSLTGGNGQPQHF. CDR3 DNA: TGTGCCAGCAGCTTAACTGGGGGGAATGGCCAGCCCCAGCATTTT.

This chain links TRBV7-9 with TRBJ2-5; D call uncertain. This CDR3 is built from 14 residues. Between the trimmed V and J ends, which lost 3 bases and 0 bases, there was a span of 8 bases. Per the germline V gene, CDR1 is SEHNR and CDR2 is FQNEAQ (reference sequence). The CDR3 coding sequence is TGTGCCAGCAGCTTCCAGGCATACCAAGAGACCCAGTACTTC. Amino acid sequence: CASSFQAYQETQYF.

This clonotype was recorded at least ten times. The chain uses TRBV5-6 and TRBJ2-7; TRBD1 matches at 7 bases. The CDR3 runs to 15 residues. Germline V lookup: CDR1 SGHDT, CDR2 YYEEEE. The junction had 11 bases not matched to a gene; V was cut back by 4 bases and J by 4 bases. The CDR3 nucleotides are TGTGCCAGCAGCAGAGGGACAGCCTGGACATACGAGCAGTACTTC. This encodes CASSRGTAWTYEQYF.

This clonotype has a count of ten or more. The gene calls are TRBV20-1 and TRBJ2-5; 8 bases line up with TRBD2. CDR3 length: 15 amino acids. J was trimmed by 4 bases and V by 6 bases; bases with no gene match: 13. CDR1 and CDR2 (germline): DFQATT, SNEGSKA (reference sequence). The CDR3 reads CSAAGTRVFPETQYF. The DNA for the CDR3 is TGCAGTGCCGCCGGGACTAGAGTGTTTCCAGAGACCCAGTACTTC.

This clonotype was counted many times. The chain couples TRBV6-5 to TRBJ1-2, with D possibly TRBD1 on 5 matching bases. Trimming stripped 2 bases from V and 6 bases from J, with 7 bases between. This CDR3 comprises 12 residues. CDR1 MNHEY and CDR2 SVGAGI come from the germline V gene. In DNA form, the CDR3 reads TGTGCCAGCAGTTACGGCAGGGATGGCTACACCTTC. It translates to CASSYGRDGYTF.

This clonotype was seen repeatedly, ten times or more. The chain carries TRBV6-1 and TRBJ1-2; 7 nucleotides align to TRBD1. V shed 2 bases and J 6 bases; nucleotides not matched to a gene: 9. The CDR3 contains 15 residues. Per germline, CDR1 MNHNS and CDR2 SASEGT. The DNA of the CDR3 is TGTGCCAGCAGTGAAAGGAGCAGGGGGAGTAATGGCTACACCTTC. It yields the protein CASSERSRGSNGYTF.

This clonotype was picked up many times. V gene TRBV6-1 combines with J gene TRBJ2-7; maybe TRBD2 (6 bases). Trimming took 7 bases from V and 6 from J, leaving 22 bases between them. Germline V lookup: CDR1 MNHNS, CDR2 SASEGT. This CDR3 comprises 15 residues. The CDR3 protein is CASKAKLGGYGEQYF. For the CDR3, the DNA is TGTGCCAGCAAGGCCAAACTTGGGGGGTATGGCGAGCAGTACTTC.

This clonotype was picked up many times. The chain employs TRBV5-1 and TRBJ2-3, with D maybe TRBD2 (6 bases). The ends were cut back, 6 bases at V and 2 bases at J, with 13 bases in the middle. Germline CDR1 SGHRS, CDR2 YFSETQ. The CDR3 sequence is 14 residues long. As DNA, the CDR3 is TGCGCCAGCACCAGCGGGCCATCCACAGATACGCAGTATTTT. Protein product: CASTSGPSTDTQYF.

This clonotype was detected many times. The CDR3 region is CASHGGGWSSNQPQHF. Here the CDR3 DNA reads TGTGCCAGCCACGGTGGGGGCTGGTCGAGCAATCAGCCCCAGCATTTT. The V gene is TRBV6-2 or TRBV6-3, the J gene TRBJ1-5, with a weak D call TRBD1 (6 bases). The CDR3 spans 16 residues. Trimming took off 8 bases at V and 1 base at J, with 18 bases between the two ends. In germline, CDR1 is MNHEY, CDR2 SVGEGT.